This T cell receptor (beta chain) was sequenced for a study of PD-1 blockade in classical Hodgkin lymphoma. The length of the CDR3 is 14 residues. V was shortened by 2 bases and J by 2 bases, with 9 bases between the two germline ends. CDR1 and CDR2 from the germline V gene are SEHNR and FQNEAQ (reference sequence). Time point defined: cycle 4 day 1 (C4D1), after more than five weeks of nivolumab. Relapses following autologous stem cell transplantation were seen in all patients, with brentuximab vedotin exposure varying. Comment on this clone: Its target is unknown. At the DNA level, this CDR3 is encoded by other sequences in the same sample as well.

Study conclusions and caveats: Newly diagnosed patients reportedly trailed healthy donors in baseline TCR diversity.

Sequencing used immunoSEQ multiplex PCR; TCRdb keeps in-frame clones, though not all of them. The data show approximately 61,000 clones, about 85% seen once. The origin of this receptor is a human donor with classical Hodgkin lymphoma. The sequencing here drew on peripheral blood mononuclear cells (PBMCs), taken before the fourth cycle of nivolumab. The chain is built from TRBV7-9 and TRBJ2-5, with no clear D. CDR3 in DNA: TGTGCCAGCAGCTTAAGACTGGATCAAGAGACCCAGTACTTC. This sequence encodes CASSLRLDQETQYF.